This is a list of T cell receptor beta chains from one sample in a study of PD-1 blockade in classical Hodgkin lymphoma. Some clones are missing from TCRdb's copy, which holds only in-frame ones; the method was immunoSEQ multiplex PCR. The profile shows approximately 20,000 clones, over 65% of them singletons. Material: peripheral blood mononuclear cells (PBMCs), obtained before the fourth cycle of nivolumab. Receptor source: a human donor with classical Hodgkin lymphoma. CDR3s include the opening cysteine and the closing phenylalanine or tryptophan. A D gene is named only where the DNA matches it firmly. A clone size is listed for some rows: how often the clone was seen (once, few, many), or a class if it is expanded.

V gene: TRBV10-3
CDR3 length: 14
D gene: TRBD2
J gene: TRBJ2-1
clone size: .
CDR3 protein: CAISGEGQNNEQFF
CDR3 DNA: TGTGCCATCAGTGGGGAGGGCCAGAATAATGAGCAGTTCTTC

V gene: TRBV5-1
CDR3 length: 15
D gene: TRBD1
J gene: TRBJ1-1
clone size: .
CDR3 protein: CASSLETGGLAEAFF
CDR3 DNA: TGCGCCAGCAGCTTGGAAACAGGGGGGTTAGCTGAAGCTTTCTTT

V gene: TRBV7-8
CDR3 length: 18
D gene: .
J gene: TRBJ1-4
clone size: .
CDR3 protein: CASSLGWTDVATNEKLFF
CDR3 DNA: TGTGCCAGCAGCTTAGGTTGGACAGACGTTGCAACTAATGAAAAACTGTTTTTT

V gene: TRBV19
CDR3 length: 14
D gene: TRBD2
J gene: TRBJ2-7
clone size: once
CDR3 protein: CASSNLAGGDEQYF
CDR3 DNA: TGTGCCAGTAGTAACCTAGCGGGAGGGGACGAGCAGTACTTC

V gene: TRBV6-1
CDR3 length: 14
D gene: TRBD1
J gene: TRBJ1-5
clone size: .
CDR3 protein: CATLRGQGVPPQHF
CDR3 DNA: TGTGCCACCCTTCGGGGACAGGGGGTTCCGCCCCAGCATTTT

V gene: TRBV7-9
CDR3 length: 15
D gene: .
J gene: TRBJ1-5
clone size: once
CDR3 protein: CASSTETVADQPQHF
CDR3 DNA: TGTGCCAGCAGCACCGAGACAGTAGCCGATCAGCCCCAGCATTTT

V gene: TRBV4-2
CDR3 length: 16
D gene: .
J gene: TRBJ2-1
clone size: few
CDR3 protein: CASSQDSGTPYNEQFF
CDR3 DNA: TGTGCCAGCAGCCAAGACTCCGGGACTCCCTACAATGAGCAGTTCTTC

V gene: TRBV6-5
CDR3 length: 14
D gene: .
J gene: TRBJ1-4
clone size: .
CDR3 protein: CASSHNLSGEKLFF
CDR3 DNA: TGTGCCAGCAGTCATAATCTGTCGGGGGAAAAACTGTTTTTT

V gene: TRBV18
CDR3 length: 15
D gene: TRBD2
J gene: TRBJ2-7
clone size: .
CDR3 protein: CASSTGLAGTDEQYF
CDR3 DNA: TGTGCCAGCTCAACCGGACTAGCGGGAACCGACGAGCAGTACTTC

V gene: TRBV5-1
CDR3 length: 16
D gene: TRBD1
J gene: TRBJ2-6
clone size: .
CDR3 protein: CASSFGTGAGANVLTF
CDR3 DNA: TGCGCCAGCAGCTTTGGTACAGGGGCTGGGGCCAACGTCCTGACTTTC

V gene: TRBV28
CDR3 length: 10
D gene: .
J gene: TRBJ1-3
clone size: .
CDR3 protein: CASSGNTIYF
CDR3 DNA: TGTGCGTCGTCTGGAAACACCATATATTTT

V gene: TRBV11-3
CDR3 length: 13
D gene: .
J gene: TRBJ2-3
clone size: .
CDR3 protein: CASSLVTGDTQYF
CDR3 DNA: TGTGCCAGCAGCTTAGTTACAGGGGATACGCAGTATTTT

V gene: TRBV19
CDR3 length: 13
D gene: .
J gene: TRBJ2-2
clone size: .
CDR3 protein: CASSSEVTGELFF
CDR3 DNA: TGTGCCAGTAGTTCCGAGGTAACCGGGGAGCTGTTTTTT

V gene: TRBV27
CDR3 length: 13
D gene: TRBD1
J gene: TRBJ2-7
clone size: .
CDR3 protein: CASSLDRAYEQYF
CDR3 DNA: TGTGCCAGCAGTTTGGACAGGGCCTACGAGCAGTACTTC

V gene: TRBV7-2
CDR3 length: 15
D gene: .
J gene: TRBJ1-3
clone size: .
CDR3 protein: CASSSLGEGLNTIYF
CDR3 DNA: TGTGCCAGCAGCTCCCTTGGGGAGGGTTTAAACACCATATATTTT

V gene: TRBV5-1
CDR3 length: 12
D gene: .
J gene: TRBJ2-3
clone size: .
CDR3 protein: CASSLAGDTQYF
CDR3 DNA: TGCGCCAGCAGCTTGGCCGGAGATACGCAGTATTTT